This T cell receptor beta chain was obtained from a study of blood T cell repertoires in COVID-19. Study as a whole: The United States, Italy and Spain supplied acute and convalescent COVID-19 samples. PBMCs, B-cell-depleted T cells, or T cells were the source of the cDNA or gDNA that made up the material.

Per the study methods: Nucleated cell counts were estimated from reference gene primer amplification. Sequencing used immunoSEQ multiplex PCR; TCRdb keeps in-frame clones, though not all of them. V and J calls and clone size follow that table, whereas D and trimming were derived from the DNA. The table has 90,000 to 120,000 clones, roughly 90% seen once; the top ten hold nearly 5%. V was pared by 3 bases and J by 7 bases, with 9 bases between. This CDR3 spans 13 amino acids. Germline V gene lookup returns CDR1 LNHDA and CDR2 SQIVND (reference sequence). This rearrangement joins TRBV19 to TRBJ2-2, with D uncertain. The TCR was taken from a middle-aged man with active or convalescent COVID-19. Material: peripheral blood. The CDR3 sequence is CASSIVTHGELFF. CDR3 coding DNA: TGTGCCAGTAGTATTGTGACTCACGGGGAGCTGTTTTTT.